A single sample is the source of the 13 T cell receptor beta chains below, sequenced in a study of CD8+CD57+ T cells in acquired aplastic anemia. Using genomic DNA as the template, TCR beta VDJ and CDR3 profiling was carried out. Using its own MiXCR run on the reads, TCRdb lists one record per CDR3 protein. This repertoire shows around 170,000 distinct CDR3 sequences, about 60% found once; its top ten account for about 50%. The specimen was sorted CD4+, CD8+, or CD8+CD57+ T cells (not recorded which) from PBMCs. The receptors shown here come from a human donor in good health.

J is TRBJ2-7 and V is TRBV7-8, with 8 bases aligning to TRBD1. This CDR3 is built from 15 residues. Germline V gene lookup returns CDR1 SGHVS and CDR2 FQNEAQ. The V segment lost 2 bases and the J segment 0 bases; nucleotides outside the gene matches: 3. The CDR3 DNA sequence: TGTGCCAGCAGCTTAAAGGACAGGGTCTCCTACGAGCAGTACTTC. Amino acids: CASSLKDRVSYEQYF. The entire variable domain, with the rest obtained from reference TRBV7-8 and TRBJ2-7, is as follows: GAGVSQSPRYKVAKRGQDVALRCDPISGHVSLFWYQQALGQGPEFLTYFQNEAQLDKSGLPSDRFFAERPEGSVSTLKIQRTQQEDSAVYLCASSLKDRVSYEQYFGPGTRLTVT.

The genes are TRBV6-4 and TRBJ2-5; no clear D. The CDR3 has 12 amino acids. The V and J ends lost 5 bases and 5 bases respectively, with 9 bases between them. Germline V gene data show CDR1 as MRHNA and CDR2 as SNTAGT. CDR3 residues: CASSIVAETQYF. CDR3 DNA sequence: TGTGCCAGCAGTATCGTAGCTGAGACCCAGTACTTC.

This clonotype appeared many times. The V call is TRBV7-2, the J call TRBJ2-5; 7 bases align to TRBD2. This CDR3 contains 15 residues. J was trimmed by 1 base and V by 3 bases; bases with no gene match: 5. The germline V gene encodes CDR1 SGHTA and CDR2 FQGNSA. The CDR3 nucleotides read TGTGCCAGCAGCTTTAACAGCGGGATCCAAGAGACCCAGTACTTC. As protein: CASSFNSGIQETQYF.

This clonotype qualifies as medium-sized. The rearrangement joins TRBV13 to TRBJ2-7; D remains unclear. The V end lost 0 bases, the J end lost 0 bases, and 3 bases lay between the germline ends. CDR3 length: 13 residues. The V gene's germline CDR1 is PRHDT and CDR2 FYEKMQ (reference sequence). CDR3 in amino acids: CASSLGSSYEQYF. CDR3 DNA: TGTGCCAGCAGCTTAGGCAGCTCCTACGAGCAGTACTTC.

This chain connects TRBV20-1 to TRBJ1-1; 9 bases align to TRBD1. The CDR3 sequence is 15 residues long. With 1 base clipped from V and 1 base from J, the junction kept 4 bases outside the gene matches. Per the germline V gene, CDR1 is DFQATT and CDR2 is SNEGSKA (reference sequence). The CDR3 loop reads CSARVPGQGNTEAFF. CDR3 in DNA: TGCAGTGCTAGAGTTCCGGGACAGGGGAACACTGAAGCTTTCTTT.

The DNA for the CDR3 is TGTGCCAGCAGCCGGACATCCAGCACCGGGGAGCTGTTTTTT. This sequence encodes CASSRTSSTGELFF. V and J are TRBV12-3 or TRBV12-4 and TRBJ2-2, with D maybe TRBD1 (5 bases). This CDR3 contains 14 residues. V lost 6 bases to trimming and J lost 4 bases, with 12 bases between them.

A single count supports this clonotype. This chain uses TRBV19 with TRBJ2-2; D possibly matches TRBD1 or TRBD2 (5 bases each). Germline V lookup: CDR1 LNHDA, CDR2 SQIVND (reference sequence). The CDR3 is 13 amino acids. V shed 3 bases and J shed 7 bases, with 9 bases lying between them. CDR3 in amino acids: CASSIEGIGELFF. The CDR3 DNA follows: TGTGCCAGTAGTATCGAGGGGATCGGGGAGCTGTTTTTT. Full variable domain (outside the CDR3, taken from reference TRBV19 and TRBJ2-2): DGGITQSPKYLFRKEGQNVTLSCEQNLNHDAMYWYRQDPGQGLRLIYYSQIVNDFQKGDIAEGYSVSREKKESFPLTVTSAQKNPTAFYLCASSIEGIGELFFGEGSRLTVL.

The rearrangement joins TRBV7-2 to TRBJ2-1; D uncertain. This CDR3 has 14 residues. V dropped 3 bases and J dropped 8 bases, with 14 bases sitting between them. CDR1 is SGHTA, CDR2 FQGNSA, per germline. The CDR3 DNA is TGTGCCAGCAGCTTGATGGCCGGGTCGGATGAGCAGTTCTTC. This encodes CASSLMAGSDEQFF.

The CDR3, as DNA: TGTGCCAGCAGCCCTCCGCTAGCGGGGTGGGAGACCCAGTACTTC. This sequence encodes CASSPPLAGWETQYF. The rearrangement links TRBV7-9 to TRBJ2-5, with 9 bases identical to TRBD2. The CDR3 extends over 15 amino acids. Germline V gives CDR1 SEHNR, CDR2 FQNEAQ (reference sequence). The V segment lost 5 bases and the J segment 5 bases; nucleotides outside the gene matches: 9.

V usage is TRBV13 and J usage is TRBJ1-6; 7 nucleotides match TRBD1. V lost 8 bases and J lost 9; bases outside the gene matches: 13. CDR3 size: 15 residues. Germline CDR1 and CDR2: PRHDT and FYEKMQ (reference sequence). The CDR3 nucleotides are TGTGCCAGCTCGACGGGCACAGGGGAGGGTTCACCCCTCCACTTT. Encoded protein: CASSTGTGEGSPLHF.

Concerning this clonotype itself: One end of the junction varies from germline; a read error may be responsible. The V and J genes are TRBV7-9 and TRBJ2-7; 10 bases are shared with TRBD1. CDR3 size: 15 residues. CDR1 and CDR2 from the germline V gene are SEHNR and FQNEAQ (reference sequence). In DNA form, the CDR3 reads TGTCCCAGCAGCTTAGGGGACAGGGGAAACTACGAGCAGCACTTC. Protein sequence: CPSSLGDRGNYEQHF.

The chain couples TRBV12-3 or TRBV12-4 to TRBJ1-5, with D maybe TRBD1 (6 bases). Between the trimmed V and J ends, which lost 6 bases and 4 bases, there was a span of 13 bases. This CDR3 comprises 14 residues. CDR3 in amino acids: CASSPDRQNQPQHF. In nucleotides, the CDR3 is TGTGCCAGCAGCCCTGACAGGCAAAATCAGCCCCAGCATTTT.

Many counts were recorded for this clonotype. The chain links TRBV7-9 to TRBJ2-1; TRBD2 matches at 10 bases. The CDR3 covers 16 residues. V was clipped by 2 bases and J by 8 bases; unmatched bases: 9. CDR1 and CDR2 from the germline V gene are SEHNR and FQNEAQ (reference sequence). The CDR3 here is CASSLNSSSGRDEQFF. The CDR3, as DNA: TGTGCCAGCAGCTTAAACAGTTCTAGCGGGAGAGATGAGCAGTTCTTC.